A selection of T cell receptor beta chains follows, all from one sample in a study of blood T cell repertoires in COVID-19. TCRdb keeps only in-frame clones here, not all; method: immunoSEQ multiplex PCR. The profile shows around 290,000 clones, 75% to 95% of them singletons. Sequencing used PBMCs or T cells enriched from blood (not recorded which). The receptors here all came from a woman in her 30s who had recovered from COVID-19. Each CDR3 is given with its conserved first and last residue. A D gene is named only where the DNA matches it firmly. A clone size is listed for some rows: how often the clone was seen (once, few, many), or a class if it is expanded.

size	D	J	V	CDR3	DNA
NA	TRBD2	TRBJ2-3	TRBV20-1	CSASVTSGSTDTQYF	TGCAGTGCTAGTGTGACTAGCGGGAGCACAGATACGCAGTATTTT
NA	NA	TRBJ2-1	TRBV30	CAWSVMYSSYNEQFF	TGTGCCTGGAGTGTCATGTACAGCTCCTACAATGAGCAGTTCTTC
NA	NA	TRBJ1-4	TRBV15	CATSRDRGGGGGGNEKLFF	TGTGCCACCAGCAGAGATCGAGGAGGTGGGGGCGGCGGTAATGAAAAACTGTTTTTT
NA	TRBD1	TRBJ1-1	TRBV5-6	CASSWGQVNTEAFF	TGTGCCAGCAGCTGGGGACAGGTGAACACTGAAGCTTTCTTT
NA	TRBD2	TRBJ2-1	TRBV4-1	CASSLSQREGNEQFF	TGCGCCAGCAGCCTCAGCCAGCGGGAGGGGAATGAGCAGTTCTTC
NA	TRBD1	TRBJ1-1	TRBV15	CATSREGQMNTEAFF	TGTGCCACCAGCAGAGAGGGACAGATGAACACTGAAGCTTTCTTT
NA	TRBD1	TRBJ1-2	TRBV6-5	CASSWAGGIYGYTF	TGTGCCAGCAGTTGGGCAGGGGGAATCTATGGCTACACCTTC
NA	NA	TRBJ2-7	TRBV14	CASSQDLGGYEQYF	TGTGCCAGCAGCCAAGATCTAGGGGGTTACGAGCAGTACTTC
once	NA	TRBJ2-7	TRBV10-3	CAISPPERDEQYF	TGTGCCATCAGCCCCCCCGAGAGGGACGAGCAGTACTTC
NA	TRBD2	TRBJ2-1	TRBV27	CASSFWREGGNEQFF	TGTGCCAGCAGTTTCTGGCGGGAGGGTGGGAATGAGCAGTTCTTC
once	TRBD2	TRBJ2-3	TRBV7-2	CASSLVREGPDTQYF	TGTGCCAGCAGCTTAGTACGGGAGGGGCCCGATACGCAGTATTTT
NA	TRBD2	TRBJ2-1	TRBV20-1	CSASGRNEQFF	TGCAGTGCTAGCGGGAGGAATGAGCAGTTCTTC
NA	NA	TRBJ1-5	TRBV12-5	CASGFNNQPQHF	TGTGCTAGTGGTTTTAACAATCAGCCCCAGCATTTT
NA	TRBD1	TRBJ2-5	TRBV7-8	CASSEETGGAGETQYF	TGTGCCAGCAGCGAAGAAACAGGGGGCGCTGGTGAGACCCAGTACTTC
NA	TRBD2	TRBJ2-7	TRBV27	CASSPLRLAGIDYEQYF	TGTGCCAGCAGTCCTCTCAGACTAGCGGGTATAGACTACGAGCAGTACTTC
NA	NA	TRBJ2-1	TRBV11-2	CASSLVRDGNEQFF	TGTGCCAGCAGCTTAGTCCGGGATGGGAATGAGCAGTTCTTC
NA	NA	TRBJ2-7	TRBV11-2	CASSLGRGTATYEQYF	TGTGCCAGCAGCTTAGGGAGGGGGACAGCGACCTACGAGCAGTACTTC
NA	NA	TRBJ2-5	TRBV7-6	CASSSSGETQYF	TGTGCCAGCAGCTCCTCGGGGGAGACCCAGTACTTC
NA	NA	TRBJ1-3	TRBV6-5	CATLDSFLSGNTIYF	TGTGCCACCTTGGACAGCTTCCTCTCTGGAAACACCATATATTTT
NA	TRBD1	TRBJ1-6	TRBV27	CASRGQGNSPLHF	TGTGCCAGCAGAGGACAGGGGAATTCACCCCTCCACTTT
NA	NA	TRBJ1-1	TRBV9	CASSGNRATEAFF	TGTGCCAGCAGCGGAAACAGGGCTACTGAAGCTTTCTTT
NA	TRBD2	TRBJ2-1	TRBV4-3	CASSQDSTSGTYNEQFF	TGCGCCAGCAGCCAAGATTCAACTAGCGGGACTTACAATGAGCAGTTCTTC
NA	NA	TRBJ1-1	TRBV30	CAWSGGWGHTEAFF	TGTGCCTGGAGTGGAGGGTGGGGGCACACTGAAGCTTTCTTT
NA	TRBD1	TRBJ2-5	TRBV5-1	CASSFGGTGGAEETQYF	TGCGCCAGCAGCTTTGGGGGAACAGGGGGCGCGGAAGAGACCCAGTACTTC
once	NA	TRBJ2-1	TRBV10-3	CAISGRGQTGNEQFF	TGTGCCATCAGTGGGAGGGGCCAAACGGGGAATGAGCAGTTCTTC
NA	NA	TRBJ1-5	TRBV6-2/TRBV6-3	CASSYARQAPQHF	TGTGCCAGCAGTTACGCGAGACAGGCACCCCAGCATTTT
NA	NA	TRBJ1-6	TRBV5-3	CARATEGWGLKNSPLHF	TGTGCCAGAGCGACCGAAGGTTGGGGCCTGAAAAATTCACCCCTCCACTTT
NA	TRBD2	TRBJ2-1	TRBV28	CASSTEREINNEQFF	TGTGCCAGCAGCACCGAGCGGGAGATAAACAATGAGCAGTTCTTC
NA	TRBD1	TRBJ2-1	TRBV6-5	CASSWIGQGNEQFF	TGTGCCAGCAGTTGGATCGGACAGGGCAATGAGCAGTTCTTC
few	TRBD2	TRBJ2-3	TRBV7-9	CASSSRLAGAGADTQYF	TGTGCCAGCAGCTCCCGACTAGCGGGAGCTGGTGCAGATACGCAGTATTTT
NA	NA	TRBJ2-1	TRBV20-1	CSATRQEQFF	TGCAGTGCTACTAGACAGGAGCAGTTCTTC
NA	NA	TRBJ2-3	TRBV19	CASSSSVSDTQYF	TGTGCCAGTAGTAGTTCAGTTTCAGATACGCAGTATTTT
NA	TRBD1	TRBJ2-5	TRBV15	CATSSGTGRGETQYF	TGTGCCACCAGCAGTGGGACAGGGAGAGGAGAGACCCAGTACTTC
NA	TRBD2	TRBJ2-7	TRBV11-1	CASSLWLAGVDEQYF	TGTGCCAGCAGCCTGTGGCTAGCGGGAGTGGACGAGCAGTACTTC
NA	NA	TRBJ2-5	TRBV18	CASSPLPREATQYF	TGTGCCAGCTCACCACTTCCCAGGGAGGCGACCCAGTACTTC
once	NA	TRBJ2-1	TRBV4-3	CASSQFRSNEQFF	TGCGCCAGCAGCCAGTTTCGGAGCAATGAGCAGTTCTTC
NA	NA	TRBJ1-3	TRBV6-2/TRBV6-3	CASSYPTSSDRFSGNTIYF	TGTGCCAGCAGTTACCCGACGTCCTCGGACAGATTCTCTGGAAACACCATATATTTT
NA	NA	TRBJ2-1	TRBV27	CASSLGRNEQFF	TGTGCCAGCAGTTTAGGGAGGAATGAGCAGTTCTTC
once	NA	TRBJ1-4	TRBV5-6	CASSLTLREKLFF	TGTGCCAGCAGCCTAACGCTCAGGGAAAAACTGTTTTTT
NA	TRBD1	TRBJ1-2	TRBV2	CASSPRQGSSRF	TGTGCCAGCAGTCCCCGACAGGGTTCGTCGCGCTTC
NA	NA	TRBJ1-6	TRBV6-6	CASSPEQGSSYNSPLHF	TGTGCCAGCAGTCCAGAACAGGGAAGCTCCTATAATTCACCCCTCCACTTT
NA	NA	TRBJ1-2	TRBV28	CASSGPGTGYGYTF	TGTGCCAGCAGTGGGCCCGGAACAGGCTATGGCTACACCTTC
NA	TRBD2	TRBJ2-1	TRBV7-3	CASSPIAGGTYNEQFF	TGTGCCAGCAGCCCAATAGCGGGAGGGACATACAATGAGCAGTTCTTC